These T cell receptor beta chains were read from a single sample in a study of T-cell memory formation after mild COVID-19. TCRdb redid the calling of the 5' RACE reads with MiXCR, one entry per CDR3 protein. The sample has around 200,000 distinct CDR3 sequences; more than 9% are singletons. The sample taken for sequencing was PBMCs or a T cell subset sorted from them (not recorded which). The receptors originated from a man between 18 and 29 years old who had mild COVID-19 (a few samples of this study predate the infection). Cell type and time point are not known. The CDR3 runs from the conserved cysteine through the conserved F or W. D genes are given only for firm matches. Clone sizes are given selectively: once, few, many, or a class where the clone is expanded.

CDR3aa	CDR3nt	abundance	v_gene	d_gene	j_gene
CSSSRGHGGGNIQYF	TGCTCCAGCAGCCGAGGACACGGGGGCGGAAACATTCAGTACTTC	.	TRBV4-3	.	TRBJ2-4
CATQQSSTGELFF	TGTGCGACCCAACAGAGCAGCACCGGGGAGCTGTTTTTT	many	TRBV30	.	TRBJ2-2
CASSPRQESHEQYF	TGTGCCAGCAGCCCCCGACAGGAATCCCACGAGCAGTACTTC	many	TRBV7-9	.	TRBJ2-7
CASSQDGTGWTRHSGNTIYF	TGCGCCAGCAGCCAAGATGGAACGGGCTGGACGCGCCACTCTGGAAACACCATATATTTT	few	TRBV4-3	.	TRBJ1-3
CASTFPENTEAFF	TGTGCCAGCACCTTCCCAGAGAACACTGAAGCTTTCTTT	.	TRBV7-2	.	TRBJ1-1
CSAQRVRTDTQYF	TGCAGTGCTCAGCGGGTCCGCACAGATACGCAGTATTTT	.	TRBV20-1	.	TRBJ2-3
CASSVGPEETQYF	TGTGCCAGCAGCGTAGGACCAGAAGAGACCCAGTACTTC	many	TRBV9	.	TRBJ2-5
CASSRSGLADTDTQYF	TGTGCCAGCAGTAGGTCCGGACTCGCGGACACAGATACGCAGTATTTT	.	TRBV6-2/TRBV6-3	.	TRBJ2-3
CASIGQSRLEAFF	TGCGCCAGCATCGGACAGAGCCGCCTTGAAGCTTTCTTT	few	TRBV5-1	.	TRBJ1-1
CASAPPPGGLAKNIQYF	TGTGCTAGTGCCCCACCCCCGGGGGGGCTAGCCAAAAACATTCAGTACTTC	.	TRBV12-5	TRBD2	TRBJ2-4
CASSSDRVRLAGLGETQYF	TGTGCCAGCAGCTCGGACCGGGTTAGACTAGCGGGGCTTGGGGAGACCCAGTACTTC	few	TRBV7-8	TRBD2	TRBJ2-5
CSASLREGYGYTF	TGCAGTGCTAGTTTAAGGGAAGGGTATGGCTACACCTTC	few	TRBV20-1	.	TRBJ1-2
CASRMLNSYEQYF	TGTGCCAGCAGAATGTTGAACTCCTACGAGCAGTACTTC	.	TRBV27	.	TRBJ2-7
CASARTGVPGELFF	TGTGCCAGCGCCCGAACAGGGGTTCCCGGGGAGCTGTTTTTT	few	TRBV4-2	TRBD1	TRBJ2-2
CASSQHKGAGTDTQYF	TGCGCCAGCAGCCAGCATAAGGGGGCCGGGACAGATACGCAGTATTTT	few	TRBV4-1	TRBD1	TRBJ2-3
CSARDRLAGGNEQFF	TGCAGTGCTAGAGACCGGCTAGCGGGGGGCAATGAGCAGTTCTTC	few	TRBV20-1	TRBD2	TRBJ2-1
CASRTGGYSPLHF	TGTGCCAGCAGGACAGGGGGTTATTCACCCCTCCACTTT	.	TRBV12-3/TRBV12-4	TRBD1	TRBJ1-6
CASSATGMETQYF	TGTGCCAGCAGTGCCACAGGGATGGAGACCCAGTACTTC	few	TRBV6-4	.	TRBJ2-5
CASSLAGGPLGTQYF	TGTGCCAGCAGCTTAGCGGGGGGGCCGTTAGGTACGCAGTATTTT	.	TRBV7-2	.	TRBJ2-3
CASSVGLGGGAQEQFF	TGTGCCAGCAGCGTAGGGCTCGGCGGGGGGGCCCAGGAGCAGTTCTTC	.	TRBV9	TRBD2	TRBJ2-1
CASSLEAGGFTEAFF	TGTGCCAGCAGTTTAGAGGCAGGGGGTTTCACTGAAGCTTTCTTT	.	TRBV27	TRBD1	TRBJ1-1
CSASTLVLGYTF	TGCAGTGCATCAACCCTCGTCCTAGGCTACACCTTC	few	TRBV20-1	.	TRBJ1-2
CASSSNQRKLFF	TGTGCCAGCAGCTCGAACCAGAGAAAACTGTTTTTT	few	TRBV7-8	.	TRBJ1-4
CASSSVAGAHNEQFF	TGTGCCAGCAGCTCGGTAGCGGGGGCCCACAATGAGCAGTTCTTC	few	TRBV7-9	TRBD2	TRBJ2-1